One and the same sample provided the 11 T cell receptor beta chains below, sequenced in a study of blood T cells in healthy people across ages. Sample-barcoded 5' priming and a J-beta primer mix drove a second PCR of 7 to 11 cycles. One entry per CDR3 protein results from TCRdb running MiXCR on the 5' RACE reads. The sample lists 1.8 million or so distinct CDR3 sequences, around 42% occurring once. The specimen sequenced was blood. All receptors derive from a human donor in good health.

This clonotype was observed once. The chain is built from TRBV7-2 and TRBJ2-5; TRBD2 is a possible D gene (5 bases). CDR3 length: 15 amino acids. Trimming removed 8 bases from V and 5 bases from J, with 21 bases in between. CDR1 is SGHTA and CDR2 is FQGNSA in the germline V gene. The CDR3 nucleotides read TGTGCCAGCTTTCCGGACTCTTGGGCTAGGGAGACCCAGTACTTC. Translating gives CASFPDSWARETQYF.

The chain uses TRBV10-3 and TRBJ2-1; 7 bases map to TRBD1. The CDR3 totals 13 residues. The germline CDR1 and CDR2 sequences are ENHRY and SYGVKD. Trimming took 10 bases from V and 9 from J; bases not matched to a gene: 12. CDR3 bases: TGTGCCACCCGGAACAGGGGAAGTCGTGAGCAGTTCTTC. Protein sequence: CATRNRGSREQFF.

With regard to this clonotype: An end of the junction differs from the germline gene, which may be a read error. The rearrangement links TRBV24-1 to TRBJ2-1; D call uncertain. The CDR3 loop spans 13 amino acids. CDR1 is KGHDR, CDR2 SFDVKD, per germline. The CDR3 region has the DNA TGTACCACCAGTGATTTTAGTGCCAATGAGCAGTTCTTC. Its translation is CTTSDFSANEQFF.

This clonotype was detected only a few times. The CDR3 sequence is CASSPSPFNEQFF. The CDR3 nucleotides read TGTGCCAGCAGTCCCAGCCCGTTTAATGAGCAGTTCTTC. This chain joins TRBV12-3 or TRBV12-4 and TRBJ2-1; D uncertain. This CDR3 has 13 residues. V dropped 5 bases and J dropped 7 bases, with 12 bases sitting between them.

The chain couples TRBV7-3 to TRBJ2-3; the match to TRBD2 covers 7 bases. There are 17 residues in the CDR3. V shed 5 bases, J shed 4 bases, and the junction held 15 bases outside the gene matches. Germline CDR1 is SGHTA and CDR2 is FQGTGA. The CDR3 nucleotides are TGTGCCAGCAGCCCGCGGGTCGGGGCGGGGGTCCCAGATACGCAGTATTTT. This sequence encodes CASSPRVGAGVPDTQYF.

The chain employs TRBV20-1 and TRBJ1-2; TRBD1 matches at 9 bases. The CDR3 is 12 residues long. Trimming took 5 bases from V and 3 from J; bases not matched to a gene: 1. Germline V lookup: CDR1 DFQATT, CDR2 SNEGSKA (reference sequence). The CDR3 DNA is TGCAGTGCTGGGGACAGGGACTATGGCTACACCTTC. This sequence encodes CSAGDRDYGYTF.

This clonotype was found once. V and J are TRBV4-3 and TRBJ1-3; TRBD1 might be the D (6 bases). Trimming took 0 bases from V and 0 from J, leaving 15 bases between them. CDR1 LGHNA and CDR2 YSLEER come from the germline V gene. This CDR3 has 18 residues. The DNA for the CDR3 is TGCGCCAGCAGCCAAGATCCGGGGGGCCATAGCTCTGGAAACACCATATATTTT. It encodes CASSQDPGGHSSGNTIYF.

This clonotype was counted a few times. The CDR3 nucleotides read TGCGCCAGCAGCCGGAGCGGGACAGGGGGCGAGGAGATCAGGGCTTTCTTT. Its translation is CASSRSGTGGEEIRAFF. The chain combines TRBV5-1 with TRBJ1-1; 12 bases fit TRBD1. Per germline, CDR1 SGHRS and CDR2 YFSETQ. The CDR3 is 17 residues long. With 4 bases clipped from V and 11 bases from J, the junction kept 18 bases outside the gene matches. The complete variable domain, with remaining parts taken from reference TRBV5-1 and TRBJ1-1, reads KAGVTQTPRYLIKTRGQQVTLSCSPISGHRSVSWYQQTPGQGLQFLFEYFSETQRNKGNFPGRFSGRQFSNSRSEMNVSTLELGDSALYLCASSRSGTGGEEIRAFFGQGTRLTVV.

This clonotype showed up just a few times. This chain's CDR3 is CSVASGGNYGYTF. The CDR3 DNA reads as TGCAGCGTTGCATCAGGGGGTAACTATGGCTACACCTTC. The chain employs TRBV29-1 and TRBJ1-2; 7 bases match TRBD1. Germline V gives CDR1 SQVTM, CDR2 ANQGSEA. This CDR3 is 13 amino acids long. Trimming cost V 4 bases and J 1 base; bases outside gene matches: 3. Filled out from reference TRBV29-1 and TRBJ1-2, the complete variable domain reads SAVISQKPSRDICQRGTSLTIQCQVDSQVTMMFWYRQQPGQSLTLIATANQGSEATYESGFVIDKFPISRPNLTFSTLTVSNMSPEDSSIYLCSVASGGNYGYTFGSGTRLTVV.

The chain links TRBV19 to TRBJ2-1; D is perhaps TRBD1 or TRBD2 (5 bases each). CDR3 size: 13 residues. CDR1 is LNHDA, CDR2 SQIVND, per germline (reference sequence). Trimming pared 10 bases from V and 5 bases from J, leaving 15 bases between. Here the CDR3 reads CATQSGRHNEQFF. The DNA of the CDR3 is TGTGCCACACAGTCGGGGCGGCACAATGAGCAGTTCTTC.

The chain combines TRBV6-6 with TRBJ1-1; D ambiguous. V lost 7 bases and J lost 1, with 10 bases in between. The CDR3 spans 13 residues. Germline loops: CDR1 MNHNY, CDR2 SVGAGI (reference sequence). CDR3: CASTYNPNTEAFF. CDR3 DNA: TGTGCCAGCACCTACAATCCGAACACTGAAGCTTTCTTT.